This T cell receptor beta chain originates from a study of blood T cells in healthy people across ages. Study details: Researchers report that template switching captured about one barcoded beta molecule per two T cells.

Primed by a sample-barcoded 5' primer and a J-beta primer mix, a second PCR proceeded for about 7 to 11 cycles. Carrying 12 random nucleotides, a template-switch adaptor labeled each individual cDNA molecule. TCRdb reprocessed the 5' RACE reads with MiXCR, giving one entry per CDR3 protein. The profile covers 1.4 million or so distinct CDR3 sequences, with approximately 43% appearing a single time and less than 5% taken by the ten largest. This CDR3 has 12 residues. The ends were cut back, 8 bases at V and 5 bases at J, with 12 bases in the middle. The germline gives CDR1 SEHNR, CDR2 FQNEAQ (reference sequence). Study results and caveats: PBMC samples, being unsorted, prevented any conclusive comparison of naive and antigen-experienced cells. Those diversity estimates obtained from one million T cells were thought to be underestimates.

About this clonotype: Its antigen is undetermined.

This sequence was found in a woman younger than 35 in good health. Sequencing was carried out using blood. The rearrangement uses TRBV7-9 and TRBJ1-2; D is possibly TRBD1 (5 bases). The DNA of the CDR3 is TGTGCCAGCGGCGGAGCAGGGTATGGCTACACCTTC. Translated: CASGGAGYGYTF.